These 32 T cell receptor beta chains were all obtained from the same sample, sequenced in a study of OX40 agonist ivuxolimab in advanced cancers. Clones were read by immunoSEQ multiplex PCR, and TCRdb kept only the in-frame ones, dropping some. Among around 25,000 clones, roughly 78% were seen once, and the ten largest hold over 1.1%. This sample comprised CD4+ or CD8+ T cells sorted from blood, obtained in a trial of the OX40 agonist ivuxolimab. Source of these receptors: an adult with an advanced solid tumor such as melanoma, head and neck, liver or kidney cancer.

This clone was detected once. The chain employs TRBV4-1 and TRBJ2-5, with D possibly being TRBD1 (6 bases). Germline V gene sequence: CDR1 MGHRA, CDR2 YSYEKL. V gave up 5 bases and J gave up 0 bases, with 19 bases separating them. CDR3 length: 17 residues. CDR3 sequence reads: CASSFLPRGFDQETQYF. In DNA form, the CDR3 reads TGCGCCAGCAGCTTCCTCCCCAGGGGCTTCGACCAAGAGACCCAGTACTTC.

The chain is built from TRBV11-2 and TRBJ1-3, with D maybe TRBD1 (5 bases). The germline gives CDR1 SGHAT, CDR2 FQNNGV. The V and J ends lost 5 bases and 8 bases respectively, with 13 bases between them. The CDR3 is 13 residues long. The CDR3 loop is CASSRLGDHTIYF. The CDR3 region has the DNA TGTGCCAGCAGCCGATTGGGGGACCACACCATATATTTT.

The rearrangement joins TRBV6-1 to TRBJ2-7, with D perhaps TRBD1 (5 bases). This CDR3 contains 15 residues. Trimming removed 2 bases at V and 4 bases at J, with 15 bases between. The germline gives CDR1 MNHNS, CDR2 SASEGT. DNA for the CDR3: TGTGCCAGCAGTGAATCTCAGGGCCCTTCGTACGAGCAGTACTTC. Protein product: CASSESQGPSYEQYF.

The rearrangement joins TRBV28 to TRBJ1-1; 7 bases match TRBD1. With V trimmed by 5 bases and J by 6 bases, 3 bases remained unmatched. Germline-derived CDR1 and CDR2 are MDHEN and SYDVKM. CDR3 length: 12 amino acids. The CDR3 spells CASSIGTAEAFF. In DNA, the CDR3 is TGTGCCAGCAGTATAGGGACAGCTGAAGCTTTCTTT.

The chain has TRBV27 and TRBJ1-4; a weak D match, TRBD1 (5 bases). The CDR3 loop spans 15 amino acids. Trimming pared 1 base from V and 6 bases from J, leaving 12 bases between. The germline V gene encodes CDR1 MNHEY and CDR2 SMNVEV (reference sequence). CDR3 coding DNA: TGTGCCAGCAGTTTATATGGGAGGGGCGATGAAAAACTGTTTTTT. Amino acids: CASSLYGRGDEKLFF.

CDR3: CASRSGQGLYNEQFF. Here the CDR3 DNA reads TGCGCCAGCAGATCGGGACAGGGACTTTACAATGAGCAGTTCTTC. This chain links TRBV5-1 with TRBJ2-1, with 9 bases lining up with TRBD1. Germline V gene sequence: CDR1 SGHRS, CDR2 YFSETQ. This CDR3 comprises 15 residues. With V trimmed by 5 bases and J by 4 bases, 7 bases remained unmatched.

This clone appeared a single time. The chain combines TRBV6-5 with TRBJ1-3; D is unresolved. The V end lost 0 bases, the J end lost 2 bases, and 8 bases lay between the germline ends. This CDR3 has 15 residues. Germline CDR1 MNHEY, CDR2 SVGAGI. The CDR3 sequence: CASSYSWDPGNTIYF. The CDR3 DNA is TGTGCCAGCAGTTACTCATGGGATCCTGGAAACACCATATATTTT.

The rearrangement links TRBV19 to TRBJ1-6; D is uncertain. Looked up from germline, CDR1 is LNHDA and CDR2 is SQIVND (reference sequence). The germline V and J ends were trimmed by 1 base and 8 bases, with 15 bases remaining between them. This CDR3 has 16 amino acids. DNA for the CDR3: TGTGCCAGTAGTATAGTGGCCCTTCTAGGCGATTCACCCCTCCACTTT. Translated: CASSIVALLGDSPLHF.

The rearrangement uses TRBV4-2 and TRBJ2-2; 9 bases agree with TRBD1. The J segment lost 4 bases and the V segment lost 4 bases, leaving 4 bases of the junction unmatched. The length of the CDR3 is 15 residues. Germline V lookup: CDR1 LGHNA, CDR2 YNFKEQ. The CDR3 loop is CASSLGQGPTGELFF. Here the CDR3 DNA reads TGTGCCAGCAGCCTCGGACAGGGGCCCACCGGGGAGCTGTTTTTT.

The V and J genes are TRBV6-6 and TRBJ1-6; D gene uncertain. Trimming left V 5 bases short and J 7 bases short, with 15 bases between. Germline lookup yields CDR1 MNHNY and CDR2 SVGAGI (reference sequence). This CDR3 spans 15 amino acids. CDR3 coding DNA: TGTGCCAGCAGTGCCGACACGGGAGGGAATTCACCCCTCCACTTT. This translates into CASSADTGGNSPLHF.

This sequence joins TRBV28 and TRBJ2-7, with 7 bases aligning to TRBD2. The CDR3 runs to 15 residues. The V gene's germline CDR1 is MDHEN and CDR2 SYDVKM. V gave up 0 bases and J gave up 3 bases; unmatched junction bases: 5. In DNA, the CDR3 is TGTGCCAGCAGTTTATGGGGGAGGGCCGGCTACGAGCAGTACTTC. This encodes CASSLWGRAGYEQYF.

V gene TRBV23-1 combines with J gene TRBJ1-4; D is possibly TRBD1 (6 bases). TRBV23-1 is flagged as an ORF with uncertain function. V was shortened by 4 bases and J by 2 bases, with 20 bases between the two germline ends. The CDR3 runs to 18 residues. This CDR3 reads CASSRGCRGEVTNEKLFF. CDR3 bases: TGCGCCAGCAGTCGAGGGTGCAGGGGAGAGGTTACTAATGAAAAACTGTTTTTT.

The CDR3, as DNA: TGTGCCTGGAGTCTGCAGAACTACGAGCAGTACTTC. This encodes CAWSLQNYEQYF. The V and J genes are TRBV30 and TRBJ2-7, with no clear D. Per the germline V gene, CDR1 is GTSNPN and CDR2 is SVGIG (reference sequence). V lost 2 bases to trimming and J lost 3 bases, with 8 bases between them. The CDR3 loop spans 12 amino acids.

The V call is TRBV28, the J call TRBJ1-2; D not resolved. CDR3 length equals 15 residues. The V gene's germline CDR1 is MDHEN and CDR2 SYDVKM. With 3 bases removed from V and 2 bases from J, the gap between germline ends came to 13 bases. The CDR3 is CASSLGSSSNYGYTF. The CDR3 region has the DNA TGTGCCAGCAGTTTGGGGTCGAGTTCAAACTATGGCTACACCTTC.

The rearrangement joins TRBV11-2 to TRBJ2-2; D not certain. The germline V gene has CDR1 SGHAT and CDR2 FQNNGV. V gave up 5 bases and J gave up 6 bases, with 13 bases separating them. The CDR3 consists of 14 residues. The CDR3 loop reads CASSPRREAGELFF. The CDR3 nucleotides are TGTGCCAGCAGCCCTCGGAGAGAGGCCGGGGAGCTGTTTTTT.

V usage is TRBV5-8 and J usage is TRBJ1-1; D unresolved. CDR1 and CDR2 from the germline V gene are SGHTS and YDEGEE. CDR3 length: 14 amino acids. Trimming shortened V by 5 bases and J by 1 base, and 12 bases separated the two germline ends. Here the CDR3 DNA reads TGTGCCAGCAGGTACCCTCCCGGGAACACTGAAGCTTTCTTT. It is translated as CASRYPPGNTEAFF.

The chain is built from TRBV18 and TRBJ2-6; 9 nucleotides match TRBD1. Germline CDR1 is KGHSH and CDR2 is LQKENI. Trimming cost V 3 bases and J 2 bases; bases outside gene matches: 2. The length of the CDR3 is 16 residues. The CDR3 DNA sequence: TGTGCCAGCTCACCTTGGGACAGGGCTGGGGCCAACGTCCTGACTTTC. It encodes CASSPWDRAGANVLTF. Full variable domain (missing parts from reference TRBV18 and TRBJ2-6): NAGVMQNPRHLVRRRGQEARLRCSPMKGHSHVYWYRQLPEEGLKFMVYLQKENIIDESGMPKERFSAEFPKEGPSILRIQQVVRGDSAAYFCASSPWDRAGANVLTFGAGSRLTVL.

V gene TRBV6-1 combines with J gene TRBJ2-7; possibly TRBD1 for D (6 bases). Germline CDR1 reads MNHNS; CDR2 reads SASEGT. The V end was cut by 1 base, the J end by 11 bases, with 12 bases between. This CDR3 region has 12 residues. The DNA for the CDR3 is TGTGCCAGCAGTGAAGTGACAGGATGGGAGTACTTC. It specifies CASSEVTGWEYF.

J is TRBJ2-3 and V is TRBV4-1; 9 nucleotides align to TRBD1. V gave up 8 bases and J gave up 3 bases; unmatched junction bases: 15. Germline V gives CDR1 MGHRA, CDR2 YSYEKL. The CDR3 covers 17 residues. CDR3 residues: CASQKLRGQGSTDTQYF. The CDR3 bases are TGCGCCAGCCAAAAACTTCGGGGACAGGGATCAACAGATACGCAGTATTTT.

The CDR3 sequence: CASSQDLLATYEQYF. DNA for the CDR3: TGCGCCAGCAGCCAAGATTTGTTGGCCACCTACGAGCAGTACTTC. The chain carries TRBV4-3 and TRBJ2-7; no definite D call. Germline V gene data show CDR1 as LGHNA and CDR2 as YSLEER. Trimming shortened V by 0 bases and J by 2 bases, and 11 bases separated the two germline ends. This CDR3 has 15 residues.

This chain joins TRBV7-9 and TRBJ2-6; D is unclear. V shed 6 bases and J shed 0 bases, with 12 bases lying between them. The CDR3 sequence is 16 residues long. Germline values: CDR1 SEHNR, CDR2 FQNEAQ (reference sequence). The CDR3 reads CASRSGRFSGANVLTF. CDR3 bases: TGTGCCAGCAGATCCGGACGGTTCTCTGGGGCCAACGTCCTGACTTTC.

CDR3 in DNA: TGTGCCAGCAGCTTGGAAGGGGCGAGGAGAAACACTGAAGCTTTCTTT. The encoded protein is CASSLEGARRNTEAFF. The chain uses TRBV5-8 and TRBJ1-1, with D possibly TRBD1 on 5 matching bases. V was cut by 0 bases and J by 2 bases, with 14 bases left in between. Germline CDR1 and CDR2: SGHTS and YDEGEE. The CDR3 length is 16 residues.

CDR3 nucleotides: TGTGCCAGCAGTTACTCCTCGCCCACAGATACGCAGTATTTT. The encoded protein is CASSYSSPTDTQYF. The chain joins TRBV6-5 to TRBJ2-3; D gene ambiguous. This CDR3 is 14 amino acids long. Germline assignment: CDR1 MNHEY and CDR2 SVGAGI. V was cut by 0 bases and J by 2 bases, with 6 bases left in between.

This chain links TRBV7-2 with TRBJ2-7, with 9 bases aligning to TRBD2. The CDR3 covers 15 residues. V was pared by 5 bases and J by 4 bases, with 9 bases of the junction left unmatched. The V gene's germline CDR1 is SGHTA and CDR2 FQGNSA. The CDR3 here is CASSQAAGGTYEQYF. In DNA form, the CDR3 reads TGTGCCAGCAGCCAGGCAGCGGGGGGTACGTACGAGCAGTACTTC.

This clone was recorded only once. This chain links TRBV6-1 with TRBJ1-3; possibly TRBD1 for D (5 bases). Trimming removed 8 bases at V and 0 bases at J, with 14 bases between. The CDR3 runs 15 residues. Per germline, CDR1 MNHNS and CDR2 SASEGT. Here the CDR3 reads CASGKQAYSGNTIYF. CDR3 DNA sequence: TGTGCCAGCGGAAAACAGGCCTACTCTGGAAACACCATATATTTT.

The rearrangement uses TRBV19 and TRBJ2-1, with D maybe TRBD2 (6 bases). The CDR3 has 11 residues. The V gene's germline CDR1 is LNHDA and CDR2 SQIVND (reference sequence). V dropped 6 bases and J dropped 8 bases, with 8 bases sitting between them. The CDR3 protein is CASRERDEQFF. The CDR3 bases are TGTGCCAGTAGGGAGCGGGATGAGCAGTTCTTC.

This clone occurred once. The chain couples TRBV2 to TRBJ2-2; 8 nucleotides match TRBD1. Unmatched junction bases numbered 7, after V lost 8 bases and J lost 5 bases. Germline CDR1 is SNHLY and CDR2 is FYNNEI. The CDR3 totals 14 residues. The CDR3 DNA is TGTGCCAGCGGCAGGGGGCGGTTGACCGGGGAGCTGTTTTTT. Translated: CASGRGRLTGELFF.

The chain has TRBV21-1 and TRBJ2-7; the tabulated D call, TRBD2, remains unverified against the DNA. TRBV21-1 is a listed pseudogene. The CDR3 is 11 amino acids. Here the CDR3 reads CASSVAYEQYF. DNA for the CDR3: TGTGCCAGCAGTGTAGCCTACGAGCAGTACTTC.

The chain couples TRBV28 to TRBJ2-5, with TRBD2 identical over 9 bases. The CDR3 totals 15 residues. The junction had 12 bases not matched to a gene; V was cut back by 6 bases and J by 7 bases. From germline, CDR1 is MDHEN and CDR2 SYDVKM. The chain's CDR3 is CASSGGGVGKGTQYF. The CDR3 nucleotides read TGTGCCAGCAGCGGCGGGGGGGTCGGCAAGGGGACCCAGTACTTC.

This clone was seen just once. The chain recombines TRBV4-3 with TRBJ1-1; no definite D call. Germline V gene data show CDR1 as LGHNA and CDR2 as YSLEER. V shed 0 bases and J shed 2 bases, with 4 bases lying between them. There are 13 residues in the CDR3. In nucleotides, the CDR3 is TGCGCCAGCAGCCAAGACCTAAACACTGAAGCTTTCTTT. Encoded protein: CASSQDLNTEAFF.

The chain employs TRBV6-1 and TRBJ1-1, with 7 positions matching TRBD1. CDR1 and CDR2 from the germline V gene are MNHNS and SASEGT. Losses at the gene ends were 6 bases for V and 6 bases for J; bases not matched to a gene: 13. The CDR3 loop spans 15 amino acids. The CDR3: CASRLQGLGGAEAFF. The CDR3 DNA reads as TGTGCCAGCAGGCTACAGGGGCTCGGGGGGGCTGAAGCTTTCTTT.

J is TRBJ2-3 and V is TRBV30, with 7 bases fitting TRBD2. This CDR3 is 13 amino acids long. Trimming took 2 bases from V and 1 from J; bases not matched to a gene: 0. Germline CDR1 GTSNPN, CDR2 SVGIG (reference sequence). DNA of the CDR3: TGTGCCTGGAGTCTAGCGGGCACAGATACGCAGTATTTT. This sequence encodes CAWSLAGTDTQYF.